There are many counts of the clone carrying this T cell receptor beta chain. Antigen: not known. These data come from a study of T-cell reconstitution after alpha-beta-depleted transplantation in children. The study, taken as a whole, reports: It was surviving recipient T cells and thymic progenitors that gave some patients high TCRbeta diversity at day 60. Expanded graft clones numbering several hundred reportedly gave rise to alpha-beta T cells about two months after transplant. The main origin of T-cell counts and diversity one year after transplant was newly produced T cells.

Unique molecular identifiers were used to barcode this TCRbeta library. TCRdb reanalysed the PCR reads using MiXCR and keeps one entry per CDR3 protein. The sample includes around 5,000 distinct CDR3 sequences, 26% of them seen just once. The clonotype originates from a male patient aged 2-10 years who had a stem cell transplant for acute lymphoblastic leukemia, so the T cells may come from the graft donor. The source material was PBMCs, mostly from graft donor cells, sampled 60 days after TCRalphabeta/CD19-depleted stem cell transplant.

CDR3 region: CASSISILEHPQHF. In DNA form, the CDR3 reads TGTGCCAGTAGTATTTCGATTTTGGAGCACCCCCAGCATTTT. This sequence joins TRBV19 and TRBJ1-5; D remains ambiguous. The CDR3 runs 14 residues. CDR1 LNHDA and CDR2 SQIVND come from the germline V gene (reference sequence). V shed 3 bases and J shed 10 bases, with 16 bases lying between them.